The 25 T cell receptor beta chains below were found in one sample sequenced in a study of control samples from healthy donors and cancer patients. Only in-frame clones appear in the TCRdb table, and some are missing; sequencing was by immunoSEQ multiplex PCR. The data hold more than 140,000 clones, with under 95% observed a single time. Input material: blood. These receptors were obtained from a young man in good health.

As for this clone: The same CDR3 arises from other DNA sequences in this sample as well. This rearrangement joins TRBV12-5 to TRBJ1-2; D is perhaps TRBD1 (6 bases). The CDR3 contains 13 residues. Trimming left V 5 bases short and J 2 bases short, with 9 bases between. Germline-derived CDR1 and CDR2 are LGHNT and FRNRAP. For the CDR3, the DNA is TGTGCTAGTGGTGAACAGGGCAACTATGGCTACACCTTC. Its protein product is CASGEQGNYGYTF.

This rearrangement joins TRBV6-5 to TRBJ1-5; 8 bases map to TRBD1. The CDR3 has 13 residues. The trim removed 5 bases at V and 8 bases at J, leaving 5 bases unmatched. Germline loops: CDR1 MNHEY, CDR2 SVGAGI. CDR3 DNA sequence: TGTGCCAGCAGTCCGACAGGGGAGGAGCCCCAGCATTTT. Translation: CASSPTGEEPQHF.

CDR3 DNA sequence: TGTGCCAGCAGCGCGCTGGGCGGGCTAGCGGGGTGGCGGGAGACCCAGTACTTC. Amino acids: CASSALGGLAGWRETQYF. The chain uses TRBV11-2 and TRBJ2-5; 9 bases agree with TRBD2. The length of the CDR3 is 18 residues. J lost 5 bases, V lost 5 bases, and 18 bases had no gene match. CDR1 SGHAT and CDR2 FQNNGV come from the germline V gene.

The rearrangement links TRBV30 to TRBJ1-5; 9 bases align to TRBD1. The CDR3 is 14 amino acids. Germline V gene sequence: CDR1 GTSNPN, CDR2 SVGIG (reference sequence). V shed 3 bases, J shed 7 bases, and the junction held 7 bases outside the gene matches. CDR3 coding DNA: TGTGCCTGGAGAGGAACAGGGGGCGGGCAGCCCCAGCATTTT. This translates into CAWRGTGGGQPQHF.

The chain uses TRBV18 and TRBJ1-5; D is unresolved. The ends were cut back, 6 bases at V and 0 bases at J, with 12 bases in the middle. The CDR3 extends over 15 amino acids. CDR1 and CDR2 (germline): KGHSH, LQKENI. The CDR3, as DNA: TGTGCCAGCTCTGCGACAACCGATAGCAATCAGCCCCAGCATTTT. Amino acids: CASSATTDSNQPQHF.

The gene calls are TRBV29-1 and TRBJ2-7; 9 nucleotides match TRBD1. Per germline, CDR1 SQVTM and CDR2 ANQGSEA. V trimming: 6 bases; J trimming: 2 bases; junction bases outside the gene matches: 8. The CDR3 is 14 amino acids. The chain's CDR3 is CSVAPGQGTYEQYF. CDR3 nucleotide sequence: TGCAGCGTCGCGCCGGGACAGGGAACCTACGAGCAGTACTTC.

This rearrangement joins TRBV18 to TRBJ2-3; TRBD1 matches 9 bases. The CDR3 covers 16 residues. Germline lookup yields CDR1 KGHSH and CDR2 LQKENI. Trimming cost V 5 bases and J 2 bases; bases outside gene matches: 8. DNA of the CDR3: TGTGCCAGCTCAGCTACAGGGGGCTATTACACAGATACGCAGTATTTT. This codes for CASSATGGYYTDTQYF.

CDR3 nucleotides: TGTGCCAGCAGCTCGGACCGGGACAGCTCCTACAATGAGCAGTTCTTC. Its translation: CASSSDRDSSYNEQFF. V usage is TRBV7-9 and J usage is TRBJ2-1, with 7 bases matching TRBD1. This CDR3 contains 16 residues. CDR1 is SEHNR and CDR2 is FQNEAQ in the germline V gene (reference sequence). Losses at the gene ends were 4 bases for V and 0 bases for J; bases not matched to a gene: 6.

This chain links TRBV5-1 with TRBJ1-6; the D is unclear. The V end lost 4 bases, the J end lost 7 bases, and 18 bases lay between the germline ends. The germline CDR1 and CDR2 sequences are SGHRS and YFSETQ. The CDR3 spans 16 residues. The CDR3 bases are TGCGCCAGCAGCCCTGGGCGGACTACCCTCAATTCACCCCTCCACTTT. Translation: CASSPGRTTLNSPLHF.

Details on this clone: This specimen includes other DNA sequences encoding the same CDR3. This chain joins TRBV7-2 and TRBJ1-5; weak D call: TRBD1 (5 bases). This CDR3 spans 16 amino acids. Germline CDR1 and CDR2: SGHTA and FQGNSA. Trimming removed 1 base at V and 7 bases at J, with 17 bases between. The CDR3 here is CASSLESGFGGQPQHF. CDR3 DNA: TGTGCCAGCAGCTTAGAATCAGGGTTCGGGGGGCAGCCCCAGCATTTT. Together with reference TRBV7-2 and TRBJ1-5, the CDR3 gives the full variable domain: GAGVSQSPSNKVTEKGKDVELRCDPISGHTALYWYRQSLGQGLEFLIYFQGNSAPDKSGLPSDRFSAERTGGSVSTLTIQRTQQEDSAVYLCASSLESGFGGQPQHFGDGTRLSIL.

The J gene is TRBJ1-3, the V gene TRBV15; D not certain. The CDR3 sequence is 14 residues long. Trimming cost V 2 bases and J 0 bases, with 5 bases left between them. In germline, CDR1 is LNHNV, CDR2 YYDKDF (reference sequence). CDR3 protein: CATSRLSSGNTIYF. DNA of the CDR3: TGTGCCACCAGCAGATTGAGCTCTGGAAACACCATATATTTT.

On this clone itself: Other DNA sequences in this sample translate to the same CDR3. V gene TRBV2 combines with J gene TRBJ2-1; the match to TRBD2 covers 9 bases. J gave up 4 bases and V 8 bases, and 9 bases lay outside the gene matches. The germline CDR1 and CDR2 sequences are SNHLY and FYNNEI. This CDR3 contains 15 residues. The chain's CDR3 is CASSGGRGGYNEQFF. The CDR3 DNA reads as TGTGCCAGCTCAGGGGGGCGGGGGGGATACAATGAGCAGTTCTTC.

The chain employs TRBV5-4 and TRBJ2-3; a weak D match, TRBD1 (6 bases). This CDR3 contains 16 residues. V was cut by 1 base and J by 4 bases, with 16 bases left in between. In germline, CDR1 is SGHNT, CDR2 YYREEE (reference sequence). CDR3 in DNA: TGTGCCAGCAGCTTGCTCCAGGGGCGCACCTCAGATACGCAGTATTTT. Its translation is CASSLLQGRTSDTQYF.

The V call is TRBV7-2, the J call TRBJ1-1; D gene unclear. CDR3 length: 13 residues. Germline V gene sequence: CDR1 SGHTA, CDR2 FQGNSA. Trimming pared 1 base from V and 1 base from J, leaving 4 bases between. The CDR3 coding sequence is TGTGCCAGCAGCTTAGTGAGGAACACTGAAGCTTTCTTT. Protein: CASSLVRNTEAFF.

V gene TRBV4-2 combines with J gene TRBJ2-2; possibly TRBD2 for D (7 bases). Germline V gene sequence: CDR1 LGHNA, CDR2 YNFKEQ. The CDR3 length is 17 residues. V dropped 1 base and J dropped 2 bases, with 14 bases sitting between them. The CDR3 loop is CASSQVVAGANTGELFF. The CDR3 DNA sequence: TGTGCCAGCAGCCAAGTGGTCGCGGGGGCCAACACCGGGGAGCTGTTTTTT.

The chain joins TRBV18 to TRBJ1-3; no clear D. The germline V gene has CDR1 KGHSH and CDR2 LQKENI. Trimming left V 2 bases short and J 0 bases short, with 11 bases between. The CDR3 consists of 16 residues. The CDR3 DNA reads TGTGCCAGCTCACCAGCACGGCCCCTCTCTGGAAACACCATATATTTT. Residues: CASSPARPLSGNTIYF.

The chain has TRBV3-1 (or the pseudogene TRBV3-2) and TRBJ2-4; D remains ambiguous. Germline-derived CDR1 and CDR2 are LGHDT and YNNKEL (reference sequence). Trimming cost V 11 bases and J 4 bases, with 27 bases left between them. The CDR3 is made up of 17 amino acids. CDR3 nucleotide sequence: TGTGCCGCAGCGTTGTGGGTCCCATTTGCAAAAAAAAACATTCAGTACTTC. Its translation is CAAALWVPFAKKNIQYF.

The table lists this clone with a count of one. This chain connects TRBV10-3 to TRBJ2-2; 10 bases align to TRBD1. The CDR3 has 14 amino acids. The V gene end was trimmed by 10 bases and the J gene end by 4 bases; junction bases not matched to a gene: 6. CDR1 and CDR2 from the germline V gene are ENHRY and SYGVKD. The DNA of the CDR3 is TGTGCCAGCTACCGGGACAGGGGCACCGGGGAGCTGTTTTTT. Its protein is CASYRDRGTGELFF.

The rearrangement uses TRBV6-7 and TRBJ1-5; 7 nucleotides align to TRBD1. TRBV6-7 is an open reading frame whose function is uncertain. The junction had 7 bases not matched to a gene; V was cut back by 2 bases and J by 0 bases. This CDR3 comprises 17 residues. The CDR3 loop is CASSYGTELNSNQPQHF. Written as DNA, the CDR3 is TGTGCCAGCAGTTACGGGACAGAACTCAATAGCAATCAGCCCCAGCATTTT.

The chain links TRBV7-2 to TRBJ1-2; 11 bases agree with TRBD1. Trimming at V came to 1 base and at J to 8 bases, leaving 15 bases not matched to a gene. The CDR3 runs 18 residues. Germline V gene data show CDR1 as SGHTA and CDR2 as FQGNSA. The DNA of the CDR3 is TGTGCCAGCAGCTTAGGGGTAGGACAGGGGGCGCGGAATCGGGGCTACACCTTC. Encoded protein: CASSLGVGQGARNRGYTF.

The rearrangement uses TRBV6-5 and TRBJ1-1; D gene ambiguous. The V end was cut by 6 bases, the J end by 2 bases, with 7 bases between. Germline V gene sequence: CDR1 MNHEY, CDR2 SVGAGI. The CDR3 is made up of 12 amino acids. CDR3 nucleotides: TGTGCCAGCAGCCGTTCTAACACTGAAGCTTTCTTT. This sequence encodes CASSRSNTEAFF.

The rearrangement links TRBV5-1 to TRBJ2-2, with D tentatively TRBD1 or TRBD2 (5 bases each). Trimming removed 2 bases from V and 6 bases from J, with 11 bases in between. Germline V gene lookup returns CDR1 SGHRS and CDR2 YFSETQ. This CDR3 has 14 residues. In DNA, the CDR3 is TGCGCCAGCAGCTTCGGTATGGGGGCCGGGGAGCTGTTTTTT. Its translation: CASSFGMGAGELFF.

This clone was picked up one time. The rearrangement joins TRBV3-1 (or the pseudogene TRBV3-2) to TRBJ1-3; 8 nucleotides match TRBD1. The CDR3 contains 14 residues. J was trimmed by 4 bases and V by 1 base; bases with no gene match: 0. CDR1 is LGHDT, CDR2 YNNKEL, per germline (reference sequence). The CDR3 loop is CASSQGTGGNTIYF. The CDR3 DNA follows: TGTGCCAGCAGCCAAGGGACAGGGGGAAACACCATATATTTT.

The chain joins TRBV27 to TRBJ2-3; 8 nucleotides align to TRBD2. CDR1 and CDR2 (germline): MNHEY, SMNVEV (reference sequence). There are 16 residues in the CDR3. V was clipped by 3 bases and J by 6 bases; unmatched bases: 11. CDR3 DNA: TGTGCCAGCAGTTTTAGCGGGGCCGCAGCCCTGGATACGCAGTATTTT. Residues: CASSFSGAAALDTQYF.

This chain joins TRBV6-1 and TRBJ2-2; D remains unclear. CDR3 length equals 14 residues. Germline lookup yields CDR1 MNHNS and CDR2 SASEGT. V was cut by 3 bases and J by 4 bases, with 9 bases left in between. The CDR3 DNA is TGTGCCAGCAGTGAGGGCCCGGGCACCGGGGAGCTGTTTTTT. Translating gives CASSEGPGTGELFF.